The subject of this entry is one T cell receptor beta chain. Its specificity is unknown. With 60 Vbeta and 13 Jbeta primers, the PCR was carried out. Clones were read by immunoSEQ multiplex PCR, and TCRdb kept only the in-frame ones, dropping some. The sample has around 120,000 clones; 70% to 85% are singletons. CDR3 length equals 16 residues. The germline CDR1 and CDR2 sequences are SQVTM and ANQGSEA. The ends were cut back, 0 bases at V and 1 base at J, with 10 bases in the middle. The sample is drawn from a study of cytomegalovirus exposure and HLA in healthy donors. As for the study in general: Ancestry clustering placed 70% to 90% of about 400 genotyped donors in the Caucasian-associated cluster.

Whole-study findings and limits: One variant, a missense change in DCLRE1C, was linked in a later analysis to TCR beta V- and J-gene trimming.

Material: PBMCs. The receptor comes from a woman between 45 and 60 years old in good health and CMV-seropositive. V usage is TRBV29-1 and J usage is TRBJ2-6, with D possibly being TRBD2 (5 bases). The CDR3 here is CSVEDRSGSGANVLTF. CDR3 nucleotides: TGCAGCGTTGAAGATCGATCGGGGTCTGGGGCCAACGTCCTGACTTTC. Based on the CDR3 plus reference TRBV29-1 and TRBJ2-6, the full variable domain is SAVISQKPSRDICQRGTSLTIQCQVDSQVTMMFWYRQQPGQSLTLIATANQGSEATYESGFVIDKFPISRPNLTFSTLTVSNMSPEDSSIYLCSVEDRSGSGANVLTFGAGSRLTVL.